The 27 T cell receptor beta chains below all came from one sample that was sequenced in a study of blood T cell repertoires in COVID-19. The method was immunoSEQ multiplex PCR; TCRdb's version includes in-frame clones alone and lacks a portion of them. Counted here are around 450,000 clones, nearly 90% occurring once; the ten biggest clones make up 1.5% to 2%. Sample: PBMCs or T cells enriched from blood (not recorded which). The receptors derive from a young woman with acute COVID-19.

The gene calls are TRBV28 and TRBJ2-5, with TRBD1 matching 9 bases. The junction had 12 bases not matched to a gene; V was cut back by 4 bases and J by 6 bases. Germline lookup yields CDR1 MDHEN and CDR2 SYDVKM. The CDR3 loop spans 16 amino acids. The CDR3 DNA sequence: TGTGCCAGCAGTTACCGCCGGGACAGGGACCGAAAGACCCAGTACTTC. It codes for CASSYRRDRDRKTQYF.

V gene TRBV10-3 combines with J gene TRBJ2-6; 10 bases line up with TRBD1. Losses at the gene ends were 6 bases for V and 0 bases for J; bases not matched to a gene: 5. The germline V gene has CDR1 ENHRY and CDR2 SYGVKD. The CDR3 has 17 residues. Here the CDR3 DNA reads TGTGCCATCAGGTTGGGACAGGGGAGCTCTGGGGCCAACGTCCTGACTTTC. It codes for CAIRLGQGSSGANVLTF.

This clone was picked up one time. The chain has TRBV5-1 and TRBJ2-3; D gene ambiguous. Trimming pared 0 bases from V and 1 base from J, leaving 9 bases between. The CDR3 sequence is 15 residues long. CDR1 is SGHRS, CDR2 YFSETQ, per germline. CDR3 sequence: CASSLVLGGTDTQYF. CDR3 nucleotides: TGCGCCAGCAGCTTGGTGTTAGGAGGCACAGATACGCAGTATTTT.

This clone occurred a few times. The rearrangement uses TRBV27 and TRBJ2-7; no clear D gene. V lost 5 bases to trimming and J lost 1 base, with 12 bases between them. Germline CDR1 MNHEY, CDR2 SMNVEV (reference sequence). This CDR3 spans 14 amino acids. The CDR3 DNA is TGTGCCAGCAGTCCCCGGAGAGATTCCTACGAGCAGTACTTC. Translated: CASSPRRDSYEQYF.

CDR3 amino acids: CASSLLVEETQYF. The CDR3 DNA is TGTGCCAGCAGTTTACTGGTAGAAGAGACCCAGTACTTC. The chain uses TRBV12-3 or TRBV12-4 and TRBJ2-5; D gene ambiguous. CDR3 length equals 13 residues. Between the trimmed V and J ends, which lost 2 bases and 3 bases, there was a span of 7 bases.

Only a few counts were recorded for this clone. This sequence joins TRBV3-1 (or the pseudogene TRBV3-2) and TRBJ2-2; no reliable D call. The V and J ends lost 1 base and 7 bases respectively, with 13 bases between them. Looked up from germline, CDR1 is LGHDT and CDR2 is YNNKEL (reference sequence). The length of the CDR3 is 15 residues. The CDR3 is CASSQARLNGGELFF. The CDR3 region has the DNA TGTGCCAGCAGCCAAGCGCGGCTTAACGGCGGGGAGCTGTTTTTT.

The chain is built from TRBV5-1 and TRBJ2-3; TRBD1 matches 8 bases. CDR1 SGHRS and CDR2 YFSETQ come from the germline V gene. V was clipped by 2 bases and J by 4 bases; unmatched bases: 12. The CDR3 is 17 residues long. The CDR3 reads CASSLNPAGGSADTQYF. In DNA, the CDR3 is TGCGCCAGCAGCTTAAACCCGGCAGGGGGCTCGGCAGATACGCAGTATTTT.

This chain links TRBV4-3 with TRBJ2-7; D gene ambiguous. CDR1 and CDR2 (germline): LGHNA, YSLEER. The ends were cut back, 1 base at V and 5 bases at J, with 9 bases in the middle. The CDR3 covers 13 residues. In DNA form, the CDR3 reads TGCGCCAGCAGCCAAGTGTTGTCTGACGAGCAGTACTTC. This sequence encodes CASSQVLSDEQYF.

The rearrangement joins TRBV7-2 to TRBJ2-1, with 8 bases matching TRBD2. The CDR3 is made up of 15 amino acids. Germline V gene data show CDR1 as SGHTA and CDR2 as FQGNSA. Losses at the gene ends were 5 bases for V and 6 bases for J; bases not matched to a gene: 9. CDR3 DNA sequence: TGTGCCAGCAGCCAGTCGGTTAGCGGGATCAATGAGCAGTTCTTC. It translates to CASSQSVSGINEQFF.

The chain recombines TRBV5-5 with TRBJ2-7, with 13 bases that match TRBD2. Germline lookup yields CDR1 SGHKS and CDR2 YYEKEE (reference sequence). The V segment lost 4 bases and the J segment 2 bases; nucleotides outside the gene matches: 9. The CDR3 has 17 residues. This chain's CDR3 is CASSGRTSGSGAYEQYF. CDR3 nucleotide sequence: TGTGCCAGCAGCGGCAGGACTAGCGGGAGCGGGGCCTACGAGCAGTACTTC.

The rearrangement links TRBV7-2 to TRBJ2-2; TRBD2 matches at 7 bases. Germline CDR1 is SGHTA and CDR2 is FQGNSA. The ends lost 4 bases at V and 7 bases at J; junction bases unmatched: 15. This CDR3 is 17 amino acids long. The CDR3 DNA follows: TGTGCCAGCAGCTCCCGCCGGGGGGAGGGTAAAAACGGGGAGCTGTTTTTT. It is translated as CASSSRRGEGKNGELFF.

The genes are TRBV5-1 and TRBJ2-5, with 13 bases fitting TRBD2. Germline V lookup: CDR1 SGHRS, CDR2 YFSETQ. Unmatched junction bases numbered 5, after V lost 1 base and J lost 5 bases. This CDR3 is built from 16 residues. CDR3 sequence: CASSLWTSGSGETQYF. CDR3 DNA: TGCGCCAGCAGCTTGTGGACTAGCGGGAGCGGGGAGACCCAGTACTTC.

V usage is TRBV7-2 and J usage is TRBJ1-5; TRBD1 matches 9 bases. CDR1 and CDR2 (germline): SGHTA, FQGNSA. The CDR3 length is 15 residues. V gave up 5 bases and J gave up 5 bases; unmatched junction bases: 7. The CDR3 here is CASSEDRGGYQPQHF. CDR3 nucleotides: TGTGCCAGCAGCGAGGACAGGGGAGGATATCAGCCCCAGCATTTT. The full variable domain, its missing parts supplied by reference TRBV7-2 and TRBJ1-5, is GAGVSQSPSNKVTEKGKDVELRCDPISGHTALYWYRQSLGQGLEFLIYFQGNSAPDKSGLPSDRFSAERTGGSVSTLTIQRTQQEDSAVYLCASSEDRGGYQPQHFGDGTRLSIL.

The chain uses TRBV6-5 and TRBJ1-6; TRBD1 might be the D (6 bases). There are 14 residues in the CDR3. Trimming removed 0 bases from V and 7 bases from J, with 7 bases in between. Germline values: CDR1 MNHEY, CDR2 SVGAGI. The CDR3 protein is CASSYSGANSPLHF. CDR3 bases: TGTGCCAGCAGTTACTCGGGGGCGAATTCACCCCTCCACTTT.

The chain has TRBV5-6 and TRBJ2-3; D may match TRBD1 or TRBD2 (5 bases each). This CDR3 comprises 14 residues. V was pared by 4 bases and J by 2 bases, with 11 bases between. Germline values: CDR1 SGHDT, CDR2 YYEEEE. CDR3 region: CASSMGLATDTQYF. Here the CDR3 DNA reads TGTGCCAGCAGCATGGGGCTAGCCACAGATACGCAGTATTTT.

The chain joins TRBV3-1 (or the pseudogene TRBV3-2) to TRBJ2-7; 7 nucleotides align to TRBD1. This CDR3 region has 16 residues. V trimming: 3 bases; J trimming: 4 bases; junction bases outside the gene matches: 12. CDR1 is LGHDT and CDR2 is YNNKEL in the germline V gene (reference sequence). CDR3 amino acids: CASSHLIPGQKYEQYF. The CDR3, as DNA: TGTGCCAGCAGCCACCTGATTCCGGGACAGAAATACGAGCAGTACTTC.

The rearrangement uses TRBV18 and TRBJ2-3; TRBD1 might be the D (7 bases). The CDR3 extends over 18 amino acids. V was clipped by 6 bases and J by 1 base, with 23 bases between them. Germline V gene lookup returns CDR1 KGHSH and CDR2 LQKENI. In DNA, the CDR3 is TGTGCCAGCTCCCGCGGGATAGGGGGCGAGGATCGCACAGATACGCAGTATTTT. Translating it yields CASSRGIGGEDRTDTQYF. Filled out from reference TRBV18 and TRBJ2-3, the complete variable domain reads NAGVMQNPRHLVRRRGQEARLRCSPMKGHSHVYWYRQLPEEGLKFMVYLQKENIIDESGMPKERFSAEFPKEGPSILRIQQVVRGDSAAYFCASSRGIGGEDRTDTQYFGPGTRLTVL.

This chain links TRBV5-4 with TRBJ2-7; 10 bases fit TRBD2. Germline V gene sequence: CDR1 SGHNT, CDR2 YYREEE (reference sequence). V lost 5 bases and J lost 5; bases outside the gene matches: 10. This CDR3 contains 15 residues. The CDR3 DNA sequence: TGTGCCAGCAGGCTATCCGGGACTAGCGTCCACGAGCAGTACTTC. This codes for CASRLSGTSVHEQYF.

The rearrangement joins TRBV30 to TRBJ1-1; D remains ambiguous. Germline loops: CDR1 GTSNPN, CDR2 SVGIG (reference sequence). CDR3 length: 12 amino acids. V lost 5 bases to trimming and J lost 3 bases, with 10 bases between them. The CDR3 DNA is TGTGCCTGGGCTCAGGTGTACACTGAAGCTTTCTTT. It codes for CAWAQVYTEAFF.

DNA for the CDR3: TGCGCCAGCAGCCAAGATTTTACTAAATACACCTATAGCAATCAGCCCCAGCATTTT. This codes for CASSQDFTKYTYSNQPQHF. The chain employs TRBV4-3 and TRBJ1-5; D is unresolved. Germline V gives CDR1 LGHNA, CDR2 YSLEER. Trimming pared 0 bases from V and 0 bases from J, leaving 18 bases between. The CDR3 covers 19 residues.

The V call is TRBV3-1 (or the pseudogene TRBV3-2), the J call TRBJ1-1; TRBD1 is a possible D gene (6 bases). In germline, CDR1 is LGHDT, CDR2 YNNKEL (reference sequence). The V and J ends lost 4 bases and 1 base respectively, with 13 bases between them. The CDR3 covers 15 residues. In nucleotides, the CDR3 is TGTGCCAGCAGCCCTTGGACAGATAGGAACACTGAAGCTTTCTTT. Translated, it gives CASSPWTDRNTEAFF.

The chain combines TRBV7-2 with TRBJ1-2; D perhaps matches TRBD1 (5 bases). The CDR3 runs to 13 residues. Looked up from germline, CDR1 is SGHTA and CDR2 is FQGNSA. Trimming removed 2 bases at V and 6 bases at J, with 10 bases between. The CDR3: CASSLLQGDGYTF. CDR3 DNA: TGTGCCAGCAGCTTACTCCAGGGTGATGGCTACACCTTC. Full variable domain (remainder filled in from reference TRBV7-2 and TRBJ1-2): GAGVSQSPSNKVTEKGKDVELRCDPISGHTALYWYRQSLGQGLEFLIYFQGNSAPDKSGLPSDRFSAERTGGSVSTLTIQRTQQEDSAVYLCASSLLQGDGYTFGSGTRLTVV.

Only one count was recorded for this clone. This chain links TRBV15 with TRBJ1-2; D is ambiguous. V lost 3 bases and J 1 base, leaving 12 bases between the germline ends. This CDR3 comprises 15 residues. Germline V gene data show CDR1 as LNHNV and CDR2 as YYDKDF (reference sequence). This CDR3 reads CATSRNNRNNYGYTF. The CDR3 DNA is TGTGCCACCAGCAGGAACAACCGAAATAACTATGGCTACACCTTC.

This clone was seen a single time. The chain couples TRBV6-5 to TRBJ1-6; TRBD1 matches at 8 bases. In germline, CDR1 is MNHEY, CDR2 SVGAGI. The V segment lost 5 bases and the J segment 10 bases; nucleotides outside the gene matches: 10. The CDR3 loop spans 15 amino acids. The CDR3 loop is CASSPSQGAVSPLHF. In DNA, the CDR3 is TGTGCCAGCAGTCCGTCGCAGGGGGCAGTATCACCCCTCCACTTT.

This chain connects TRBV28 to TRBJ2-7, with TRBD1 matching over 10 bases. Germline-derived CDR1 and CDR2 are MDHEN and SYDVKM. After removal of 4 bases from V and 6 bases from J, the junction contained 12 bases not matched to a gene. This CDR3 region has 16 residues. Here the CDR3 reads CASSSIRQGALVEQYF. CDR3 coding DNA: TGTGCCAGCAGTTCAATCAGACAGGGGGCGCTTGTCGAGCAGTACTTC.

The chain uses TRBV2 and TRBJ1-1, with TRBD1 matching 7 bases. The V gene's germline CDR1 is SNHLY and CDR2 FYNNEI. The CDR3 runs to 14 residues. V lost 6 bases and J lost 6; bases outside the gene matches: 10. This CDR3 is CASRGQVGGSEAFF. In DNA, the CDR3 is TGTGCCAGCAGAGGACAGGTTGGCGGGTCTGAAGCTTTCTTT.

The chain recombines TRBV21-1 with TRBJ2-7; the table's D call, TRBD1, was not checked against the DNA. TRBV21-1 is termed a pseudogene. CDR3 length equals 16 residues. The DNA of the CDR3 is TGTGCCAGCAGCAAAGAGTGGGGCTTACCACCTACGGAGCAGTACTTC. Protein: CASSKEWGLPPTEQYF.